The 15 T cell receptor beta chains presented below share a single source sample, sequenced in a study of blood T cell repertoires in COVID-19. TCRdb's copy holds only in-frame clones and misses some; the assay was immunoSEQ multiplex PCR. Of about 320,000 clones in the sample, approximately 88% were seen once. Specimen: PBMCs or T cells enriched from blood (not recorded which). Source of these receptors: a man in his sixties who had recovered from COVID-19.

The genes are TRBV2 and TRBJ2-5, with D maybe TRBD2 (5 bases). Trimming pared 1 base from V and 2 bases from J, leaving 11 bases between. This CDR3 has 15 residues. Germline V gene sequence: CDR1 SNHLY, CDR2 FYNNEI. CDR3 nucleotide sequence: TGTGCCAGCAGTGAAGGGGCAAGCGGTCAAGAGACCCAGTACTTC. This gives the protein CASSEGASGQETQYF.

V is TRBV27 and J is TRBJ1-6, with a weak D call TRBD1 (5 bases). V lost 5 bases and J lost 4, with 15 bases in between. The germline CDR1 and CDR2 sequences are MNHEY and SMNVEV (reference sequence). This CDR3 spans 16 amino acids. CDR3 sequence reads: CASSPRTTSYNSPLHF. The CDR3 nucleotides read TGTGCCAGCAGTCCAAGGACAACCTCATATAATTCACCCCTCCACTTT.

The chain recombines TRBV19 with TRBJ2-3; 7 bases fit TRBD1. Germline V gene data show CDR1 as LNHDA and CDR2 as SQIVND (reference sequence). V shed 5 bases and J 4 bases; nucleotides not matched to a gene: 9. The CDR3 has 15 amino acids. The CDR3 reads CASSFGRGLADTQYF. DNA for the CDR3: TGTGCCAGTAGTTTTGGCAGGGGGTTGGCAGATACGCAGTATTTT.

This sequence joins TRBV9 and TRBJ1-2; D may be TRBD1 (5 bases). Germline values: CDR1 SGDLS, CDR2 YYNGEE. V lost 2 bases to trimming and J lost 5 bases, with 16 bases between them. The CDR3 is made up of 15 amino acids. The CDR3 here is CASSVDERQWYGYTF. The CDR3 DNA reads TGTGCCAGCAGCGTCGATGAGAGACAGTGGTATGGCTACACCTTC.

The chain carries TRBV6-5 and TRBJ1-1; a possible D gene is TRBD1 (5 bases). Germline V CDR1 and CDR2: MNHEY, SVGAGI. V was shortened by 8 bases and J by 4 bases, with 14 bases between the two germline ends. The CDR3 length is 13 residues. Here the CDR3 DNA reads TGTGCCAGCGGAAACATGGGGGGCACTGAAGCTTTCTTT. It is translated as CASGNMGGTEAFF.

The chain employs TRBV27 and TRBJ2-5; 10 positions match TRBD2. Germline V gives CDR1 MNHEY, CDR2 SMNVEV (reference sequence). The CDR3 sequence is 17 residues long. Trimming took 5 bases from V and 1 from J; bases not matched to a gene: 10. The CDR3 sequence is CASSPSGTSDVQETQYF. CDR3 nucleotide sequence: TGTGCCAGCAGTCCCTCCGGGACTAGCGATGTCCAAGAGACCCAGTACTTC.

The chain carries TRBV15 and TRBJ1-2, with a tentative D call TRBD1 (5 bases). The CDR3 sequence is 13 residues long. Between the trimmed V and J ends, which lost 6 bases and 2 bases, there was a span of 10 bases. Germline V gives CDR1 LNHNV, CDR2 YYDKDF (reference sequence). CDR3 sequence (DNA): TGTGCCACCAGGAACAGGCAAAACTATGGCTACACCTTC. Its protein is CATRNRQNYGYTF.

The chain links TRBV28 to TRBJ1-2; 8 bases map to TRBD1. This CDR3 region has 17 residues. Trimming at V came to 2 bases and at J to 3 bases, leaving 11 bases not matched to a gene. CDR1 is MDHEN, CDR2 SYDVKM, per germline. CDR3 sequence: CASSLGTGGWGDYGYTF. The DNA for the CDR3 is TGTGCCAGCAGTTTAGGTACAGGGGGATGGGGGGACTATGGCTACACCTTC.

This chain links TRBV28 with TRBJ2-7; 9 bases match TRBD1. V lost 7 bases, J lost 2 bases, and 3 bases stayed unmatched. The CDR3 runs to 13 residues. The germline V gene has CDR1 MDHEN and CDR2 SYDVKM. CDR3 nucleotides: TGTGCCAGCACGACAGGGGGAGCCTACGAGCAGTACTTC. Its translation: CASTTGGAYEQYF. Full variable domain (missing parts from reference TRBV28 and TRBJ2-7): DVKVTQSSRYLVKRTGEKVFLECVQDMDHENMFWYRQDPGLGLRLIYFSYDVKMKEKGDIPEGYSVSREKKERFSLILESASTNQTSMYLCASTTGGAYEQYFGPGTRLTVT.

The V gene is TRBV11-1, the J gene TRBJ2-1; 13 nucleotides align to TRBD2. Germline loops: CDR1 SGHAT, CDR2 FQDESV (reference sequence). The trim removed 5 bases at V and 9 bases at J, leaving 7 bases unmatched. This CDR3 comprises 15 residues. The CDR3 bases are TGTGCCAGCAGCGAGGGACTAGCGGGAACATCTGAGCAGTTCTTC. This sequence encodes CASSEGLAGTSEQFF.

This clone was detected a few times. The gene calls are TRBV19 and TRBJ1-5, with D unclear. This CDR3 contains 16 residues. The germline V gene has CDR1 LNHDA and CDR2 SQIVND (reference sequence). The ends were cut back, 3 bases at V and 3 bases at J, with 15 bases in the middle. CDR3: CASSMTTLQSNQPQHF. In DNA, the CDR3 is TGTGCCAGTAGTATGACAACTTTACAGTCCAATCAGCCCCAGCATTTT. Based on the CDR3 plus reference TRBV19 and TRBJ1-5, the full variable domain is DGGITQSPKYLFRKEGQNVTLSCEQNLNHDAMYWYRQDPGQGLRLIYYSQIVNDFQKGDIAEGYSVSREKKESFPLTVTSAQKNPTAFYLCASSMTTLQSNQPQHFGDGTRLSIL.

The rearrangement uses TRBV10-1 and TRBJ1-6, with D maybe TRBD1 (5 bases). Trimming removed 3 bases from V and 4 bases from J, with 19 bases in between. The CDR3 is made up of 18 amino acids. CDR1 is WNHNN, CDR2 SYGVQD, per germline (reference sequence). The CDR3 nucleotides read TGCGCCAGCAGTGATCCCGGATCTGGGGCATCGTATAATTCACCCCTCCACTTT. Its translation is CASSDPGSGASYNSPLHF.

CDR3 bases: TGTGCCAGCGAAAACCAGAGAAGACTAGCGGGATACACAGATACGCAGTATTTT. The encoded protein is CASENQRRLAGYTDTQYF. J is TRBJ2-3 and V is TRBV28; 11 bases are a match to TRBD2. V trimming: 8 bases; J trimming: 2 bases; junction bases outside the gene matches: 15. Germline CDR1 and CDR2: MDHEN and SYDVKM. The CDR3 runs to 18 residues.

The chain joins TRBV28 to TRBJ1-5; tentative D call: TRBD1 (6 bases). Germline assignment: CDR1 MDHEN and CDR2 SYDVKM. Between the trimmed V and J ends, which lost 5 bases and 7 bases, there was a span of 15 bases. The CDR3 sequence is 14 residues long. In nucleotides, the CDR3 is TGTGCCAGCAGTAAACAGGGTCAACGGCAGCCCCAGCATTTT. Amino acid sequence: CASSKQGQRQPQHF.

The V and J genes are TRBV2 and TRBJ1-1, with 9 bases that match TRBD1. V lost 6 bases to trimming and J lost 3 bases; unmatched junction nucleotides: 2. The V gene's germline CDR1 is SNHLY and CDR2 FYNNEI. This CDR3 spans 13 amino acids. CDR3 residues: CASRGDRDTEAFF. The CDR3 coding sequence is TGTGCCAGCAGGGGGGACAGGGACACTGAAGCTTTCTTT.